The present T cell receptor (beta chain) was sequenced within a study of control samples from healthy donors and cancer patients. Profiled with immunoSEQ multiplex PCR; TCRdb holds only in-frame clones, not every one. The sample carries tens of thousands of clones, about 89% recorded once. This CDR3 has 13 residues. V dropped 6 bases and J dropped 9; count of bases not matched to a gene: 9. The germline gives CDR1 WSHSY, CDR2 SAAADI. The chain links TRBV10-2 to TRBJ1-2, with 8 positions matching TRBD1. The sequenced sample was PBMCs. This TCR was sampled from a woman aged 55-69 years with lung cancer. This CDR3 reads CASRMTGALRYTF. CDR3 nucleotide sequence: TGCGCCAGCAGAATGACAGGGGCCCTACGCTACACCTTC.